This TCR beta chain was captured in a study of shared clonotypes between healthy human individuals. Study background: Each donor contributed plates that comprised three CD4 naive, three CD4 memory, two CD8 naive and one CD8 memory.

The table came from immunoSEQ multiplex PCR; TCRdb's copy has only in-frame clones and leaves some out. The sample consists of 2 million to 3 million clones, 90% to 95% of them appearing once. Trimming took 5 bases from V and 1 from J, leaving 12 bases between them. Per the germline V gene, CDR1 is SGHNT and CDR2 is YYREEE (reference sequence). This CDR3 is built from 14 residues. This receptor was taken from a man younger than 35 in good health. Some clones in this sample may be carry-over from other donors' samples. Sample: naive CD4+ T cells from PBMCs. Specified subset: CD45RA+ positively selected. This rearrangement joins TRBV5-4 to TRBJ1-1; D unclear. CDR3 DNA: TGTGCCAGCAGTAATTACTTACGGAACACTGAAGCTTTCTTT. It specifies CASSNYLRNTEAFF.